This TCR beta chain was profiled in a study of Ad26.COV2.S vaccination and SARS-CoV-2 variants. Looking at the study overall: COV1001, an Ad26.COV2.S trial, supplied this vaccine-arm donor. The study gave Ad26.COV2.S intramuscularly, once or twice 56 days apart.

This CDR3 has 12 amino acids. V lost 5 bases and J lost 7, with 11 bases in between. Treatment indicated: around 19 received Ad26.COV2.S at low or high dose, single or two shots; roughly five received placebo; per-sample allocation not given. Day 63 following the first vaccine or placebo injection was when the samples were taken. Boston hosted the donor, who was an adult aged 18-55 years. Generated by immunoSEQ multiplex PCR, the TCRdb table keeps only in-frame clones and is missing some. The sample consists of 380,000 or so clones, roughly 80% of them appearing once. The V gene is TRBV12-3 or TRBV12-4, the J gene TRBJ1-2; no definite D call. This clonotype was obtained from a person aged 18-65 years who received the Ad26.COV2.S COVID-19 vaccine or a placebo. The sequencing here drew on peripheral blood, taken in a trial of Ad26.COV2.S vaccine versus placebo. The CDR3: CASSSGRAGYTF. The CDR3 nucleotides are TGTGCCAGCAGTAGCGGGAGGGCTGGCTACACCTTC.